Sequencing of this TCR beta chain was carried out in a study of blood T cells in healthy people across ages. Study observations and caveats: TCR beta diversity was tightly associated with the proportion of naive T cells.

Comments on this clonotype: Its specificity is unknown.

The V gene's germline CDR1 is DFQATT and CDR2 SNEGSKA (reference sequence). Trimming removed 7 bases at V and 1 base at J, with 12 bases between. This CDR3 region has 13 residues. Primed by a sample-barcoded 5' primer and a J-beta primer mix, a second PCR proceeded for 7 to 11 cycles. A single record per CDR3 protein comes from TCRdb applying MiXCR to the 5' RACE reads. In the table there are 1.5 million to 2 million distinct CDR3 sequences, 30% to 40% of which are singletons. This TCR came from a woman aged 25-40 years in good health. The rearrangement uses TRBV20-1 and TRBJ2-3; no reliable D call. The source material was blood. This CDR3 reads CSGPLGGTDTQYF. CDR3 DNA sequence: TGCAGTGGTCCGCTTGGGGGCACAGATACGCAGTATTTT.